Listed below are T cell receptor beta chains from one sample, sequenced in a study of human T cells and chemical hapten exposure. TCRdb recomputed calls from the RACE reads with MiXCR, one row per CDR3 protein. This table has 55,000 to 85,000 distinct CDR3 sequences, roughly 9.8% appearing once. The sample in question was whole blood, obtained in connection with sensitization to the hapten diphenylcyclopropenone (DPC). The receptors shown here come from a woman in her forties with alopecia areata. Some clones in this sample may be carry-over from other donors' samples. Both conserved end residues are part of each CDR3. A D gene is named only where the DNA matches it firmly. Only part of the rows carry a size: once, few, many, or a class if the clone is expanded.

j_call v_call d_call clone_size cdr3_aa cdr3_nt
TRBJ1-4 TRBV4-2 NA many CASSQRGTVNEKLFF TGTGCCAGCAGCCAGCGAGGGACGGTTAATGAAAAACTGTTTTTT
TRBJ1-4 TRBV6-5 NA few CASSYLPGTGAGNEKLFF TGTGCCAGCAGCTATCTGCCCGGGACGGGCGCGGGAAATGAAAAACTGTTTTTT
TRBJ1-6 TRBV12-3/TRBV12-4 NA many CASSLGVSLNSPLHF TGTGCCAGCTCCCTAGGGGTTTCCCTTAATTCACCCCTCCACTTT
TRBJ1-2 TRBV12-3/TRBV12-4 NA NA CASSFPGEEGYTF TGTGCCAGCAGTTTTCCGGGGGAGGAGGGCTACACCTTC
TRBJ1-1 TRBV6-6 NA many CASSYGGAVGAFF TGTGCCAGCAGTTATGGGGGGGCCGTGGGTGCTTTCTTT
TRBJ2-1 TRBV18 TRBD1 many CASSPIVPQGANEQFF TGTGCCAGCTCACCAATTGTTCCGCAGGGGGCCAATGAGCAGTTCTTC
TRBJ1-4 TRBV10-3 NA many CAISHGSSGATNEKLFF TGTGCCATCAGCCATGGAAGCTCAGGGGCAACTAATGAAAAACTGTTTTTT
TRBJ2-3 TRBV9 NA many CASSVEGGSTDTQYF TGTGCCAGCAGCGTAGAGGGCGGATCCACAGATACGCAGTATTTT
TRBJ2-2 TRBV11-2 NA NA CAGSPYRVGELFF TGTGCCGGCAGCCCCTACAGGGTTGGGGAGCTGTTTTTT
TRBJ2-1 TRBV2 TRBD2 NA CAGGLAPYNEQFF TGTGCCGGGGGACTAGCGCCTTACAATGAGCAGTTCTTC
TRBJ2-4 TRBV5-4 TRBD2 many CASSLRSGGTKNIQYF TGTGCCAGCAGCCTTAGGAGCGGGGGGACCAAAAACATTCAGTACTTC
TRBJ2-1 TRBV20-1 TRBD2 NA CSASRGTSVTFGQFF TGCAGTGCTAGCCGGGGGACTAGCGTAACCTTCGGGCAGTTCTTC
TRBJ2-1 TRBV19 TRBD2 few CASSIALAGGRSYNEQFF TGTGCCAGTAGTATTGCTCTAGCGGGGGGCCGCTCCTACAATGAGCAGTTCTTC
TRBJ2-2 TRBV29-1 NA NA CSGISHSTSTGELFF TGCAGCGGAATTTCGCACAGTACATCCACCGGGGAGCTGTTTTTT
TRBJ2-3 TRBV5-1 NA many CASSLALGGSDTQYF TGCGCCAGCAGCTTGGCCCTAGGGGGATCAGATACGCAGTATTTT
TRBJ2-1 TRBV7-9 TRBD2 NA CASSSATSGPYNEQFF TGTGCCAGCAGTTCCGCGACTAGCGGACCCTACAATGAGCAGTTCTTC
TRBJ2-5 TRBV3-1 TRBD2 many CASSQGILAGGQETQYF TGTGCCAGCAGCCAAGGTATCCTAGCGGGGGGCCAAGAGACCCAGTACTTC
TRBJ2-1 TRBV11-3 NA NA CASSSGRISNEQFF TGTGCCAGCAGCTCTGGACGGATCTCCAATGAGCAGTTCTTC
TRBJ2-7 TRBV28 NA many CASSLWGGAASYEQYF TGTGCCAGCAGTTTATGGGGAGGAGCGGCCTCCTACGAGCAGTACTTC
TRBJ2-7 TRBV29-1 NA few CSAGTRSYEQYF TGCAGCGCCGGGACACGGTCCTACGAGCAGTACTTC
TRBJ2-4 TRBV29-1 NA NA CSVQRWDREVQYF TGCAGCGTTCAACGATGGGACCGTGAGGTTCAGTACTTC
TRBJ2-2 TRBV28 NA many CASSSVGQHTGELFF TGTGCCAGCAGTTCAGTAGGACAGCACACCGGGGAGCTGTTTTTT
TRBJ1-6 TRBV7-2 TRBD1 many CASSLTTGRTPLHF TGTGCCAGCAGCTTAACGACAGGGAGGACACCCCTCCACTTT
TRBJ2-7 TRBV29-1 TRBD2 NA CSVARGGTVSYEQYF TGCAGCGTAGCCCGGGGGGGGACGGTCTCCTACGAGCAGTACTTC
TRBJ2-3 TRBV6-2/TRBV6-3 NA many CASSLPVGAADTQYF TGTGCCAGCAGTCTCCCGGTTGGGGCCGCAGATACGCAGTATTTT
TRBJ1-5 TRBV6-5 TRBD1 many CASSAMTGGAGGQPQHF TGTGCCAGCAGCGCTATGACAGGGGGCGCAGGTGGTCAGCCCCAGCATTTT
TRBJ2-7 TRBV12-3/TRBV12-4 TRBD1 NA CASSFGTGYEQYF TGTGCCAGCAGTTTCGGGACAGGCTACGAGCAGTACTTC
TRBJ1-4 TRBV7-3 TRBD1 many CASSSDRGPEKLFF TGTGCCAGCAGCTCGGACAGGGGGCCCGAAAAACTGTTTTTT
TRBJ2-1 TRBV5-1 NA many CASSSEPGTNEQFF TGCGCCAGCAGCTCCGAACCGGGGACCAATGAGCAGTTCTTC
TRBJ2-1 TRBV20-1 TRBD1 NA CSARDPDRGPYNEQFF TGCAGTGCTAGAGATCCGGACAGGGGGCCCTACAATGAGCAGTTCTTC
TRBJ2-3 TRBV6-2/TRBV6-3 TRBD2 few CASAKGRVSTDTQYF TGTGCCAGCGCCAAAGGGAGGGTTTCCACAGATACGCAGTATTTT
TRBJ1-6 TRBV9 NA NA CASSVDGQQNSPLHF TGTGCCAGCAGCGTAGACGGACAGCAGAATTCACCCCTCCACTTT
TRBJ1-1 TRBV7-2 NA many CASSFYKGQAFF TGTGCCAGCAGCTTTTATAAGGGTCAAGCTTTCTTT
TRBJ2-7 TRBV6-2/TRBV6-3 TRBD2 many CASGSATRGTSYEQYF TGTGCCAGCGGATCGGCCACGCGGGGGACCTCCTACGAGCAGTACTTC
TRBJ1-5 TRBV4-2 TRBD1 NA CASSQLTGGGIQPQHF TGTGCCAGCAGCCAACTTACAGGGGGAGGAATTCAGCCCCAGCATTTT
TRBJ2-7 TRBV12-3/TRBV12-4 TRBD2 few CASSSSGAPGEYF TGTGCCAGCAGCAGTAGCGGGGCCCCAGGGGAGTACTTC
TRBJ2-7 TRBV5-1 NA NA CASSSRGGPLRYEQYF TGCGCCAGCAGCTCCAGGGGGGGGCCCCTGAGGTACGAGCAGTACTTC
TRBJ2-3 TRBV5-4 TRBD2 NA CASSLTSGGATSTDTQYF TGTGCCAGCAGCCTGACTAGCGGGGGGGCTACTAGCACAGATACGCAGTATTTT
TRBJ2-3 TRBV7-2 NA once CASRLAADTQYF TGTGCCAGTAGGCTAGCAGCAGATACGCAGTATTTT
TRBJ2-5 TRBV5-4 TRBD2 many CASSLDGGGAVRYF TGTGCCAGCAGCTTGGACGGCGGGGGGGCCGTCCGGTACTTC
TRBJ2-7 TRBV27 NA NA CASSPSGYAYEQYF TGTGCCAGCAGCCCAAGCGGGTATGCCTACGAGCAGTACTTC
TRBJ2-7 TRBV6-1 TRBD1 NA CASSVPGQSYF TGTGCCAGCAGTGTCCCGGGACAGTCGTACTTC
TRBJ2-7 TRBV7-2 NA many CASSFGMGPLREQYF TGTGCCAGCAGCTTTGGCATGGGCCCCTTACGCGAGCAGTACTTC
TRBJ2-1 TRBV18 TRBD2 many CASSRETSGTLTEQFF TGTGCCAGCTCACGTGAGACTAGCGGGACCCTCACTGAGCAGTTCTTC
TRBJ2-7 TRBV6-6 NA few CASSDSTYEQYF TGTGCCAGCAGTGACTCCACCTACGAGCAGTACTTC
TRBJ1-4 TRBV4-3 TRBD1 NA CASSQGQGADGNEKLFF TGCGCCAGCAGCCAGGGACAGGGGGCAGACGGTAATGAAAAACTGTTTTTT
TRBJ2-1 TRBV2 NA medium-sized CASRPFAGNEQFF TGTGCCAGCAGGCCCTTTGCGGGGAATGAGCAGTTCTTC
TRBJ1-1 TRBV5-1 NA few CASSPSQGSEAFF TGCGCCAGCAGCCCATCCCAGGGGTCTGAAGCTTTCTTT
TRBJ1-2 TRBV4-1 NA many CASSQDLPGNYGYTF TGCGCCAGCAGCCAAGATCTTCCAGGGAACTATGGCTACACCTTC
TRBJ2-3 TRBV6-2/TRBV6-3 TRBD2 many CASSYSRGGFRDTQYF TGTGCCAGCAGTTACTCGCGGGGGGGCTTCCGAGATACGCAGTATTTT
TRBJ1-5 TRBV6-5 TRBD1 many CASGTANQPQHF TGTGCCAGCGGGACAGCTAATCAGCCCCAGCATTTT
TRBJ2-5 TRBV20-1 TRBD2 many CSASGGAETQYF TGCAGTGCTAGCGGGGGGGCGGAGACCCAGTACTTC
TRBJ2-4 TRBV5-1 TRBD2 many CASSSGHSGGDIQYF TGCGCCAGCAGCTCCGGCCACAGTGGGGGGGACATTCAGTACTTC
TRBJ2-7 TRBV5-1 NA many CASSLDPGSSYEQYF TGCGCCAGCAGCTTGGATCCAGGGAGCTCCTACGAGCAGTACTTC
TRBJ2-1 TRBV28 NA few CASSFLGEQFF TGTGCCAGCAGTTTCTTAGGGGAGCAGTTCTTC